Listed below are T cell receptor beta chains from one sample, sequenced in a study of T cell responses to AZD1222 COVID-19 vaccine. This table comes from immunoSEQ multiplex PCR, and its TCRdb copy is limited to in-frame clones, with some not included. The sample carries roughly 100,000 clones, 93% recorded once. Material: peripheral blood, obtained on day 0 of AZD1222 vaccination. The receptors shown here come from an adult in good health. Both conserved end residues are part of each CDR3. The D gene is left open where the match is weak. Clone sizes are given selectively: once, few, many, or a class where the clone is expanded.

NA	NA	TRBV30	TRBJ1-1	CAWSDGNTEAFF	TGTGCCTGGTCCGATGGCAACACTGAAGCTTTCTTT
NA	NA	TRBV28	TRBJ1-2	CASSLYSLGTEGYTF	TGTGCCAGCAGTTTATATAGCCTTGGGACCGAAGGCTACACCTTC
NA	TRBD1	TRBV7-3	TRBJ2-2	CASSLRGQGRLLGAGELFF	TGTGCCAGCAGCTTAAGGGGACAGGGAAGACTCCTTGGGGCCGGGGAGCTGTTTTTT
once	NA	TRBV6-5	TRBJ2-3	CASRVEGSSTDTQYF	TGTGCCAGCAGAGTCGAAGGGAGTAGCACAGATACGCAGTATTTT
NA	TRBD1	TRBV19	TRBJ1-1	CASSIQGAAEAFF	TGTGCCAGTAGTATACAGGGGGCGGCTGAAGCTTTCTTT
NA	TRBD1	TRBV19	TRBJ1-1	CASHRGFGNTEAFF	TGTGCCAGTCACAGGGGATTTGGGAACACTGAAGCTTTCTTT
few	NA	TRBV19	TRBJ2-3	CATQATASTDTQYF	TGTGCCACCCAAGCGACAGCTAGCACAGATACGCAGTATTTT
once	TRBD1	TRBV19	TRBJ2-7	CASSIGTGDYSYEQYF	TGTGCCAGTAGTATCGGGACAGGTGACTACTCCTACGAGCAGTACTTC
NA	NA	TRBV3-1/TRBV3-2	TRBJ1-2	CASSQWQGGPPYGYTF	TGTGCCAGCAGCCAATGGCAGGGAGGCCCCCCCTATGGCTACACCTTC
few	TRBD1	TRBV6-5	TRBJ2-7	CASSSRAGGPYEQYF	TGTGCCAGCAGTTCTCGGGCAGGGGGTCCCTACGAGCAGTACTTC
NA	NA	TRBV9	TRBJ2-3	CASSISPQARTDTQYF	TGTGCCAGCAGCATTAGCCCACAAGCCCGCACAGATACGCAGTATTTT
NA	TRBD1	TRBV7-8	TRBJ1-1	CASSLYLPGTGFMNTEAFF	TGTGCCAGCAGCTTATATCTCCCGGGGACAGGTTTCATGAACACTGAAGCTTTCTTT
NA	NA	TRBV4-3	TRBJ2-5	CASSQEGAAGAAETQYF	TGCGCCAGCAGCCAAGAGGGGGCGGCGGGAGCCGCGGAGACCCAGTACTTC
NA	NA	TRBV5-8	TRBJ2-5	CASSIQKETQYF	TGTGCCAGCAGCATACAAAAAGAGACCCAGTACTTC